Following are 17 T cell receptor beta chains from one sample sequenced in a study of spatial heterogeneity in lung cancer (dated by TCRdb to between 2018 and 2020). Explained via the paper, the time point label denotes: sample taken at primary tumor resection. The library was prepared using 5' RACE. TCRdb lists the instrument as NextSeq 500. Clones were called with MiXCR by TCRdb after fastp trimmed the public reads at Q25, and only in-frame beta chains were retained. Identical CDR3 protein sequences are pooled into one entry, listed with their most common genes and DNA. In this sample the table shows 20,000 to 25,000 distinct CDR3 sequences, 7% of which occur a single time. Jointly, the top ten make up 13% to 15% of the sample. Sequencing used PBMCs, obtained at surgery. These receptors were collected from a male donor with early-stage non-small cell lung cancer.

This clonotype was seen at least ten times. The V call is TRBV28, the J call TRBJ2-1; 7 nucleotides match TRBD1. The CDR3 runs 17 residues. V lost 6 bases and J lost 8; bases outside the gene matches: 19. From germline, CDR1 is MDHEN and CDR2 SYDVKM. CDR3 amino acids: CASSYQGDGSLDDEQFF. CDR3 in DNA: TGTGCCAGCAGCTATCAGGGGGACGGCAGTCTGGACGATGAGCAGTTCTTC. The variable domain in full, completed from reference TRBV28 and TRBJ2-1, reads DVKVTQSSRYLVKRTGEKVFLECVQDMDHENMFWYRQDPGLGLRLIYFSYDVKMKEKGDIPEGYSVSREKKERFSLILESASTNQTSMYLCASSYQGDGSLDDEQFFGPGTRLTVL.

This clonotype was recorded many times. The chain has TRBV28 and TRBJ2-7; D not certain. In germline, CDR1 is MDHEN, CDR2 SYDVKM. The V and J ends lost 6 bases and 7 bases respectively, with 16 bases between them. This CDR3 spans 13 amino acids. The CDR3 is CASSPGGAGEQYF. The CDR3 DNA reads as TGTGCCAGCAGCCCCGGCGGTGCCGGTGAGCAGTACTTC.

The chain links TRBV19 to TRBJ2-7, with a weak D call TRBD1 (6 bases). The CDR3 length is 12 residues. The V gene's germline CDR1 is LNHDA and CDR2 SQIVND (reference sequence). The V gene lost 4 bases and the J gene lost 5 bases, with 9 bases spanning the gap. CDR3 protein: CASSNRVHEQYF. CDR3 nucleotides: TGTGCCAGTAGTAACAGGGTTCACGAGCAGTACTTC.

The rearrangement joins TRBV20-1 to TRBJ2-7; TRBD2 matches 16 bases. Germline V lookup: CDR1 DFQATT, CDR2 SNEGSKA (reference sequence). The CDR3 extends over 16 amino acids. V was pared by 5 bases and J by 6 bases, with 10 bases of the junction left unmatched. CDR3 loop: CSAEAGTSGRAIEQYF. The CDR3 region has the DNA TGCAGTGCTGAAGCCGGGACTAGCGGGAGGGCCATCGAGCAGTACTTC.

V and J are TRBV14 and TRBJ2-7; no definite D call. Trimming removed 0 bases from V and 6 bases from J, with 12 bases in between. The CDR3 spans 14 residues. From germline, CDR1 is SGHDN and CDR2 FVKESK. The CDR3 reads CASSQELSSFEQYF. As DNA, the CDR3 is TGTGCCAGCAGCCAAGAACTATCCTCGTTCGAGCAGTACTTC.

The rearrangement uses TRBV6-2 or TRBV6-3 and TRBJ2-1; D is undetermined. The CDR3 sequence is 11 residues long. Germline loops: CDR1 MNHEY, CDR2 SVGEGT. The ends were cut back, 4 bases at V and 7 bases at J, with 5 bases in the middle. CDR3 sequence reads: CASSFLNEQFF. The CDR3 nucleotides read TGTGCCAGCAGTTTTCTGAATGAGCAGTTCTTC.

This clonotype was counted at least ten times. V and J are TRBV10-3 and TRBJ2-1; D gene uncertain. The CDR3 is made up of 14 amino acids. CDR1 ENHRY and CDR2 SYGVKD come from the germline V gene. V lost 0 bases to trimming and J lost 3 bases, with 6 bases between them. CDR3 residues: CAISESNGYNEQFF. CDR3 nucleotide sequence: TGTGCCATCAGTGAGTCAAACGGCTACAATGAGCAGTTCTTC.

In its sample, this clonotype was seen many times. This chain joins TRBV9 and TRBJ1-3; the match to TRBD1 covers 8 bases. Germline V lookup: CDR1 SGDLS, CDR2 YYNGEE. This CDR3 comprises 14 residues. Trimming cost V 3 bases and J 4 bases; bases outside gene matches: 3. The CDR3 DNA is TGTGCCAGCAGCGAGGGACAGGCGGGAAACACCATATATTTT. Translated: CASSEGQAGNTIYF.

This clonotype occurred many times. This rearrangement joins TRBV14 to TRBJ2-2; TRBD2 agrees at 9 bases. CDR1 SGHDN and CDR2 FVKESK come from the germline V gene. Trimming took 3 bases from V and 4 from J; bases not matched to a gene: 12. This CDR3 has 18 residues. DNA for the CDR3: TGTGCCAGCAGCCATAGGCTAGCGGGAACCTCGTTCACCGGGGAGCTGTTTTTT. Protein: CASSHRLAGTSFTGELFF.

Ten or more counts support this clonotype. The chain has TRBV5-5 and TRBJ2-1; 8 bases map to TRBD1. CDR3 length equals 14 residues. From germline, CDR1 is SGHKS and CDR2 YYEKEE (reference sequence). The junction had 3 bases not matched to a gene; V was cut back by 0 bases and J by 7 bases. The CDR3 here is CASSLGQGRNEQFF. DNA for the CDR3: TGTGCCAGCAGCTTGGGACAGGGGAGGAATGAGCAGTTCTTC. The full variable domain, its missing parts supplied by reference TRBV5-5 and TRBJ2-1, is DAGVTQSPTHLIKTRGQQVTLRCSPISGHKSVSWYQQVLGQGPQFIFQYYEKEERGRGNFPDRFSARQFPNYSSELNVNALLLGDSALYLCASSLGQGRNEQFFGPGTRLTVL.

The CDR3 DNA reads TGCGCCAGCAGCCCCAGCGGCGGACGAGGAGGCTACACCTTC. It specifies CASSPSGGRGGYTF. The chain recombines TRBV5-1 with TRBJ1-2; D ambiguous. V was shortened by 4 bases and J by 8 bases, with 18 bases between the two germline ends. CDR3 length equals 14 residues. The germline gives CDR1 SGHRS, CDR2 YFSETQ.

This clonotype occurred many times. DNA for the CDR3: TGTGCCAGCAGCGTGACAGAATCTAACTATGGCTACACCTTC. It encodes CASSVTESNYGYTF. The chain is built from TRBV9 and TRBJ1-2, with TRBD1 as a possible D gene (5 bases). From germline, CDR1 is SGDLS and CDR2 YYNGEE. V gave up 2 bases and J gave up 0 bases, with 8 bases separating them. The CDR3 has 14 residues.

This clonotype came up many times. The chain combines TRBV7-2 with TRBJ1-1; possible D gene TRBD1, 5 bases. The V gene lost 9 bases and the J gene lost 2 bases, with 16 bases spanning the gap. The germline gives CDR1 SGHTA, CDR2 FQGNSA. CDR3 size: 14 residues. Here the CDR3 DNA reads TGTGCCAGTGGGACCCCGGCTAGAAACACTGAAGCTTTCTTT. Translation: CASGTPARNTEAFF.

The chain's CDR3 is CASSPERAGNEQFF. CDR3 coding DNA: TGCGCCAGCAGCCCCGAGAGGGCTGGCAATGAGCAGTTCTTC. The J gene is TRBJ2-1, the V gene TRBV5-1; D is possibly TRBD2 (5 bases). CDR1 SGHRS and CDR2 YFSETQ come from the germline V gene. V lost 4 bases to trimming and J lost 6 bases, with 14 bases between them. The CDR3 sequence is 14 residues long.

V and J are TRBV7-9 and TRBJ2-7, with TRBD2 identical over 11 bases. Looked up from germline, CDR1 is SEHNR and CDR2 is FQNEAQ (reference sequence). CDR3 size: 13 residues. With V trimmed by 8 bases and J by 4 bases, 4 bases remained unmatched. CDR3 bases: TGTGCCAGCGTGGGGACTAGCGGATACGAGCAGTACTTC. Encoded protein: CASVGTSGYEQYF.

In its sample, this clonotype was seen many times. As DNA, the CDR3 is TGTGCCAGCAGTCCAATCCGGGGCTATAATTCACCCCTCCACTTT. This codes for CASSPIRGYNSPLHF. This rearrangement joins TRBV12-3 or TRBV12-4 to TRBJ1-6; D remains ambiguous. The CDR3 has 15 residues. The V and J ends lost 5 bases and 3 bases respectively, with 11 bases between them.

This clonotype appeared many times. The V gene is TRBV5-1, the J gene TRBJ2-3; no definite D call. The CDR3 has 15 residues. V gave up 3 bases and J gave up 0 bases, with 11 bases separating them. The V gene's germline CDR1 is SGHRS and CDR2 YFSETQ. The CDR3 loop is CASSSPDSSTDTQYF. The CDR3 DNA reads TGCGCCAGCAGCTCCCCAGACTCTAGCACAGATACGCAGTATTTT. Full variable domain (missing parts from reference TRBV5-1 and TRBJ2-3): KAGVTQTPRYLIKTRGQQVTLSCSPISGHRSVSWYQQTPGQGLQFLFEYFSETQRNKGNFPGRFSGRQFSNSRSEMNVSTLELGDSALYLCASSSPDSSTDTQYFGPGTRLTVL.